This TCR beta chain was sequenced during a study of blood T cells in healthy people across ages. There are 12 residues in the CDR3. The V end was cut by 6 bases, the J end by 7 bases, with 9 bases between. Ranging in age from roughly 6 to 100, the donors were healthy Caucasian individuals from Russia. Using a J-beta primer mix together with a sample-barcoded 5' primer, a second PCR was run for about 7 to 12 cycles. TCRdb ran MiXCR on the 5' RACE reads and lists one entry per CDR3 protein. The top ten clones hold over 10% of a sample with 850,000 to 1,100,000 distinct CDR3 sequences, about two fifths of them seen once.

The TCR was taken from a man between 18 and 29 years old in good health. The chain carries TRBV12-3 or TRBV12-4 and TRBJ2-2; D uncertain. What was sequenced was blood. The CDR3 spells CASSAIGGELFF. CDR3 coding DNA: TGTGCCAGCAGCGCCATAGGCGGGGAGCTGTTTTTT.